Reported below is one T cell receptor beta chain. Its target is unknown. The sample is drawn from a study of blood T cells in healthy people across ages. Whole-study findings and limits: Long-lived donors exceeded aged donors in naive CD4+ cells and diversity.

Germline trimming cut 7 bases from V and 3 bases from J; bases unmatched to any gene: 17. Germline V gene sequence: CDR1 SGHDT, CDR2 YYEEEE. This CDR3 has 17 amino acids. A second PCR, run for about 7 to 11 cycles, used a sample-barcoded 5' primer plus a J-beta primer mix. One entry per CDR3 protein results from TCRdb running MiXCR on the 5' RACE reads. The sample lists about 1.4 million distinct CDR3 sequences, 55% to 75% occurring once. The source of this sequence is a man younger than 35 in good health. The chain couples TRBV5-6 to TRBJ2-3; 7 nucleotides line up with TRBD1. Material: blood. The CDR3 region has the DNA TGTGCCAGCTTTCCCTTTTACCCGGACAGGCGTACAGATACGCAGTATTTT. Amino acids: CASFPFYPDRRTDTQYF.